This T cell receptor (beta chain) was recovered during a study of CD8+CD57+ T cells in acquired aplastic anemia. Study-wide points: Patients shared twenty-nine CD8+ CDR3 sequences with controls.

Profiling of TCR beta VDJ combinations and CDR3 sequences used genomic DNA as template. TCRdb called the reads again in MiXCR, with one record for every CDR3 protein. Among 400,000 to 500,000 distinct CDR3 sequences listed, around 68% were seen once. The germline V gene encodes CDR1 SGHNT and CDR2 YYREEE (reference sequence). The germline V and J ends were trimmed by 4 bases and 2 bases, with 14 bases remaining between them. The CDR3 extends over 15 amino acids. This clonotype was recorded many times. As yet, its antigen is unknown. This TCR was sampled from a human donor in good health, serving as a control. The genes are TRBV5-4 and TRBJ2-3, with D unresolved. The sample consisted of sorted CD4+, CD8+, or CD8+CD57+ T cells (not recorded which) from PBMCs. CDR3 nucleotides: TGTGCCAGCAGCGAAAAAGGAACAAACACAGATACGCAGTATTTT. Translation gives CASSEKGTNTDTQYF.